This TCR beta chain appears in the sequencing data of a study of beta chain features in type 1 diabetes. Broader study findings: Moderate yet significant TCRB CDR3 shortening was seen in Type 1 diabetes patients in all four CD4+ subsets.

This clone was recorded a few times. The antigen remains undetermined. Expressed TCRB transcripts were sequenced because the entire RNA isolate underwent reverse transcription. Profiled with immunoSEQ multiplex PCR; TCRdb holds only in-frame clones, not every one. The data hold about 660,000 clones, with around an eighth observed a single time. Sorting of CD4+ naive, central memory, regulatory and stem cell-like memory cells was performed via CD45RO/CCR7/CD25/CD127/CD95/CD27. This sequence was found in a man younger than 30 with type 1 diabetes. Sequencing was carried out using naive CD4+ T cells from blood.

This CDR3 is CASSLSNEQYF. The CDR3 DNA reads as TGTGCCAGCAGCTTATCTAACGAGCAGTACTTC. The chain is built from TRBV7-9 and TRBJ2-7, with D hard to call. Between the trimmed V and J ends, which lost 2 bases and 5 bases, there was a span of 4 bases. CDR3 length: 11 residues. Germline CDR1 and CDR2: SEHNR and FQNEAQ (reference sequence).